This TCR beta chain stems from a study of metastatic and nonmetastatic thyroid tumors. Turning to the study itself: Both malignant and benign thyroid patients supplied peripheral blood and tumor or nodule tissue samples, across which the repertoires of these patients were then compared. General study points: The reported finding was significantly higher TCR beta diversity in malignant thyroid tumors relative to benign nodules, in blood and tumor.

Trimming took off 6 bases at V and 5 bases at J, with 5 bases between the two ends. CDR3 length equals 11 residues. Germline assignment: CDR1 MNHEY and CDR2 SVGEGT. Not a single patient had been given any form of treatment at any point before undergoing thyroid surgery. Comments on this clone: Its antigen is unknown.

Per the authors' pipeline: Built for papillary thyroid cancer, a distant-metastasis classifier drew on CDR3 differences across clinicopathological groups. Using MiXCR, TCRdb reanalyzed the PCR reads. Here the V and J calls rest on TCRdb's processing, not on the authors' analysis. The sample consists of over 3,500 clones, about a third of them appearing once. Material for sequencing was adjacent normal tissue. The source of this sequence is a male donor with papillary thyroid cancer or a benign thyroid nodule (not recorded which). Some clones in this sample may be carry-over from other donors' samples. The chain has TRBV6-2 or TRBV6-3 and TRBJ2-1; D is undetermined. For the CDR3, the DNA is TGTGCCAGCAGACTCCACAATGAGCAGTTCTTC. Its protein is CASRLHNEQFF.